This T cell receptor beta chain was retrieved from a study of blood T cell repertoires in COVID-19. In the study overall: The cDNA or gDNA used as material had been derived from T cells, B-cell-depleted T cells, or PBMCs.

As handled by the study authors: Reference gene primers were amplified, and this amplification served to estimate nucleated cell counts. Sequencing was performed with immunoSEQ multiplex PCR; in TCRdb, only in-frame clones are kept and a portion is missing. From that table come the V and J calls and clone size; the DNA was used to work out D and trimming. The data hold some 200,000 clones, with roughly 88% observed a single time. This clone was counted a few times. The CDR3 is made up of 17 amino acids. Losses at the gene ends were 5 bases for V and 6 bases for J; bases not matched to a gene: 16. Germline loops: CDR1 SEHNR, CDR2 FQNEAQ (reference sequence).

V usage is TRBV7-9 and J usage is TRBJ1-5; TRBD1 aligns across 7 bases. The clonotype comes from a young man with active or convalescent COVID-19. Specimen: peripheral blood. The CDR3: CASSPGLEGAAGQPQHF. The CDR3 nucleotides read TGTGCCAGCAGCCCCGGGTTAGAGGGGGCCGCGGGTCAGCCCCAGCATTTT.